This record concerns one T cell receptor (beta chain) sequence. These data belong to a study of control samples from healthy donors and cancer patients. Only in-frame clones appear in the TCRdb table, and some are missing; sequencing was by immunoSEQ multiplex PCR. The sample includes around 70,000 clones, 94% of them seen just once. The germline V gene encodes CDR1 SGDLS and CDR2 YYNGEE. The V gene end was trimmed by 3 bases and the J gene end by 7 bases; junction bases not matched to a gene: 12. This CDR3 has 16 residues. The sample taken for sequencing was blood. This chain joins TRBV9 and TRBJ2-2; 7 bases map to TRBD1. This receptor was identified in a woman aged 25-40 years in good health. The CDR3 DNA sequence: TGTGCCAGCAGCGGGGCACCGGGACAGTCAGTCGGGGAGCTGTTTTTT. It encodes CASSGAPGQSVGELFF.